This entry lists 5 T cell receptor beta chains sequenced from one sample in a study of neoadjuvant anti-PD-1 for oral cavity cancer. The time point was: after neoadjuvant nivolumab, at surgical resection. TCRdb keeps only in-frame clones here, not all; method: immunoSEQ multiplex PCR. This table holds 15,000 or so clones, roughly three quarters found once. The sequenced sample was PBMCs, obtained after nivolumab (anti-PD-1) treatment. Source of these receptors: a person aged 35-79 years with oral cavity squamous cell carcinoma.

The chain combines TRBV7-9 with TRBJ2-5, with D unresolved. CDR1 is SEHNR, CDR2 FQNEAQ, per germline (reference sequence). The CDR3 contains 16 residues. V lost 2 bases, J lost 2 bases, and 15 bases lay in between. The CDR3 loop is CASSLPLRRVQETQYF. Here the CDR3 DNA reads TGTGCCAGCAGCTTACCCCTAAGAAGAGTACAAGAGACCCAGTACTTC.

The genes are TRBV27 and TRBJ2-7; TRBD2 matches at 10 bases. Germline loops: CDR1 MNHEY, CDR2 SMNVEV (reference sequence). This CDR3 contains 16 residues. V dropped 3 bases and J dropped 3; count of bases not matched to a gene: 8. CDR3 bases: TGTGCCAGCAGTTTCGGATCTAGCGGGGGTCGCTACGAGCAGTACTTC. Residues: CASSFGSSGGRYEQYF.

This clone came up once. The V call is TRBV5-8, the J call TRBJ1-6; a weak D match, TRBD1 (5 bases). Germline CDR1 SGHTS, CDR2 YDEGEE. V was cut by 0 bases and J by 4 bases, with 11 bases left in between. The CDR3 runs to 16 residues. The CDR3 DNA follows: TGTGCCAGCAGCTTGGGGGGAGGGACGTATAATTCACCCCTCCACTTT. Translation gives CASSLGGGTYNSPLHF.

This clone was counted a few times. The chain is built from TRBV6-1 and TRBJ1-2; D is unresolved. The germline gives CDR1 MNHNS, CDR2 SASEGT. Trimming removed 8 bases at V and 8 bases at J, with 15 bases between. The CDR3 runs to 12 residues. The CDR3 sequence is CASSSVVWGYTF. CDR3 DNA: TGTGCCAGCTCCTCAGTGGTCTGGGGCTACACCTTC.

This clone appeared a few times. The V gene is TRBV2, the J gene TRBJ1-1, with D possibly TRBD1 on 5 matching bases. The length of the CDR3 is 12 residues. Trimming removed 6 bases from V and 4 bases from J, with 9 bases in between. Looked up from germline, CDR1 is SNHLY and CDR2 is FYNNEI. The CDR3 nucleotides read TGTGCCAGCAGGGGGGGTTTCACTGAAGCTTTCTTT. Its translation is CASRGGFTEAFF.